The 20 T cell receptor beta chains presented below share a single source sample, sequenced in a study of cytomegalovirus exposure and HLA in healthy donors. Primers: 60 Vbeta forward and 13 Jbeta reverse. Using immunoSEQ multiplex PCR, the repertoire was profiled, and TCRdb retains in-frame clones only, with some absent. The sample has 100,000 or so clones; around 77% are singletons. The sequencing sample was made of PBMCs. The source of these receptors is a man aged 35 to 55 in good health and CMV-seropositive.

The chain is built from TRBV5-5 and TRBJ1-1, with 7 bases fitting TRBD1. Per the germline V gene, CDR1 is SGHKS and CDR2 is YYEKEE (reference sequence). V gave up 4 bases and J gave up 1 base; unmatched junction bases: 7. The CDR3 runs 15 residues. The CDR3 DNA sequence: TGTGCCAGCAGCACCCGGGCAGGGGGGAACACTGAAGCTTTCTTT. It encodes CASSTRAGGNTEAFF. The full variable domain, with the rest looked up from reference TRBV5-5 and TRBJ1-1, is DAGVTQSPTHLIKTRGQQVTLRCSPISGHKSVSWYQQVLGQGPQFIFQYYEKEERGRGNFPDRFSARQFPNYSSELNVNALLLGDSALYLCASSTRAGGNTEAFFGQGTRLTVV.

This clone appeared a few times. This rearrangement joins TRBV27 to TRBJ1-4; 7 nucleotides line up with TRBD1. CDR1 is MNHEY and CDR2 is SMNVEV in the germline V gene (reference sequence). This CDR3 contains 15 residues. J lost 6 bases, V lost 3 bases, and 7 bases had no gene match. In DNA form, the CDR3 reads TGTGCCAGCAGTTTGACAGGGAGAGTAGATGAAAAACTGTTTTTT. Translating it yields CASSLTGRVDEKLFF.

This clone was observed a few times. The rearrangement joins TRBV7-9 to TRBJ2-2, with TRBD1 identical over 7 bases. The CDR3 has 15 amino acids. The J segment lost 0 bases and the V segment lost 5 bases, leaving 3 bases of the junction unmatched. Germline V gene data show CDR1 as SEHNR and CDR2 as FQNEAQ (reference sequence). This chain's CDR3 is CASSQDRTNTGELFF. The CDR3 DNA is TGTGCCAGCAGCCAGGACAGGACGAACACCGGGGAGCTGTTTTTT.

In its sample, this clone was seen once. The chain recombines TRBV5-6 with TRBJ2-7; D is uncertain. The CDR3 runs 12 residues. Trimming shortened V by 4 bases and J by 3 bases, and 8 bases separated the two germline ends. Germline V gene sequence: CDR1 SGHDT, CDR2 YYEEEE. The CDR3 DNA follows: TGTGCCAGCAGCCCGGGTAGCTACGAGCAGTACTTC. Encoded protein: CASSPGSYEQYF.

The genes are TRBV19 and TRBJ2-3; D might be TRBD1 (6 bases). Germline values: CDR1 LNHDA, CDR2 SQIVND (reference sequence). Trimming shortened V by 10 bases and J by 3 bases, and 17 bases separated the two germline ends. The CDR3 contains 14 residues. Here the CDR3 reads CATSRQAETDTQYF. The DNA of the CDR3 is TGTGCCACCTCGAGACAGGCTGAAACAGATACGCAGTATTTT.

V is TRBV6-1 and J is TRBJ2-5; D may be TRBD1 (5 bases). The V end was cut by 3 bases, the J end by 4 bases, with 24 bases between. The CDR3 runs to 18 residues. Germline-derived CDR1 and CDR2 are MNHNS and SASEGT. CDR3 nucleotides: TGTGCCAGCAGTGAGAAACAGGTACCTGTTGTTGTCCCAGAGACCCAGTACTTC. The encoded protein is CASSEKQVPVVVPETQYF.

The rearrangement links TRBV28 to TRBJ2-5, with 7 bases that match TRBD1. Germline assignment: CDR1 MDHEN and CDR2 SYDVKM. V lost 7 bases and J lost 4; bases outside the gene matches: 6. The CDR3 consists of 13 residues. The CDR3 loop is CASTGTVGETQYF. The CDR3 DNA reads TGTGCCAGCACCGGGACAGTGGGAGAGACCCAGTACTTC.

The genes are TRBV5-4 and TRBJ2-2; 7 positions match TRBD2. The CDR3 consists of 15 residues. Trimming cost V 3 bases and J 4 bases; bases outside gene matches: 6. CDR1 is SGHNT, CDR2 YYREEE, per germline (reference sequence). CDR3 sequence reads: CASSSPGLITGELFF. CDR3 nucleotides: TGTGCCAGCAGCTCTCCGGGACTAATCACCGGGGAGCTGTTTTTT.

The chain recombines TRBV5-6 with TRBJ1-3, with a weak D call TRBD1 (6 bases). Trimming removed 4 bases from V and 2 bases from J, with 10 bases in between. The CDR3 spans 14 residues. Per the germline V gene, CDR1 is SGHDT and CDR2 is YYEEEE. CDR3 bases: TGTGCCAGCAGCCAGGGGTCCCCTGGAAACACCATATATTTT. Protein: CASSQGSPGNTIYF. Combining the CDR3 with reference TRBV5-6 and TRBJ1-3 gives the whole variable domain DAGVTQSPTHLIKTRGQQVTLRCSPKSGHDTVSWYQQALGQGPQFIFQYYEEEERQRGNFPDRFSGHQFPNYSSELNVNALLLGDSALYLCASSQGSPGNTIYFGEGSWLTVV.

The chain links TRBV28 to TRBJ1-1; 8 positions match TRBD1. With 5 bases clipped from V and 10 bases from J, the junction kept 9 bases outside the gene matches. Germline assignment: CDR1 MDHEN and CDR2 SYDVKM. The CDR3 runs to 13 residues. CDR3 nucleotides: TGTGCCAGCAGTGGGGGACAGGTCCTGGGAGCTTTCTTT. Amino acid sequence: CASSGGQVLGAFF.

This chain links TRBV18 with TRBJ1-5; 7 bases align to TRBD1. V lost 2 bases, J lost 7 bases, and 5 bases stayed unmatched. CDR3 length: 14 amino acids. Germline lookup yields CDR1 KGHSH and CDR2 LQKENI. DNA of the CDR3: TGTGCCAGCTCACCAAGAGGGGGCGCGCAGCCCCAGCATTTT. It codes for CASSPRGGAQPQHF. Drawing the rest from reference TRBV18 and TRBJ1-5, the complete variable domain is NAGVMQNPRHLVRRRGQEARLRCSPMKGHSHVYWYRQLPEEGLKFMVYLQKENIIDESGMPKERFSAEFPKEGPSILRIQQVVRGDSAAYFCASSPRGGAQPQHFGDGTRLSIL.

V is TRBV28 and J is TRBJ2-5; a possible D gene is TRBD1 (6 bases). The CDR3 spans 15 residues. The germline CDR1 and CDR2 sequences are MDHEN and SYDVKM. V lost 6 bases, J lost 5 bases, and 19 bases lay in between. The chain's CDR3 is CASSKTGFRGETQYF. CDR3 DNA: TGTGCCAGCAGCAAGACGGGCTTTAGGGGGGAGACCCAGTACTTC.

This clone was counted once. The CDR3 region has the DNA TGTGCCAGCAGTTCCCTCCCAGCAGCGGCCTACGAGCAGTACTTC. Translation: CASSSLPAAAYEQYF. The V call is TRBV28, the J call TRBJ2-7; D perhaps matches TRBD2 (5 bases). Trimming stripped 4 bases from V and 2 bases from J, with 15 bases between. The CDR3 sequence is 15 residues long. Germline CDR1 MDHEN, CDR2 SYDVKM.

The J gene is TRBJ2-1, the V gene TRBV7-2; the match to TRBD1 covers 8 bases. Germline loops: CDR1 SGHTA, CDR2 FQGNSA. The ends lost 2 bases at V and 9 bases at J; junction bases unmatched: 6. There are 14 residues in the CDR3. Here the CDR3 reads CASSLLRGRSEQFF. The CDR3 region has the DNA TGTGCCAGCAGCTTACTCAGGGGGCGTAGTGAGCAGTTCTTC.

The V call is TRBV4-3, the J call TRBJ1-2; the D gene is possibly TRBD1 (5 bases). This CDR3 region has 13 residues. Looked up from germline, CDR1 is LGHNA and CDR2 is YSLEER. V was cut by 1 base and J by 8 bases, with 11 bases left in between. CDR3 region: CASSQGAGQGYTF. The DNA of the CDR3 is TGCGCCAGCAGCCAAGGGGCAGGGCAGGGCTACACCTTC.

The chain couples TRBV5-1 to TRBJ2-3, with 12 bases lining up with TRBD2. Per germline, CDR1 SGHRS and CDR2 YFSETQ. V lost 4 bases and J lost 1; bases outside the gene matches: 4. The CDR3 is 16 amino acids. The CDR3 nucleotides read TGCGCCAGCAGCGGACTAGCGGGGTCTGGCACAGATACGCAGTATTTT. This sequence encodes CASSGLAGSGTDTQYF.

Only a few counts were recorded for this clone. V usage is TRBV15 and J usage is TRBJ2-7; TRBD2 is a possible D gene (6 bases). Germline lookup yields CDR1 LNHNV and CDR2 YYDKDF (reference sequence). V was trimmed by 0 bases and J by 3 bases, leaving 9 bases between them. CDR3 length: 14 residues. The CDR3 spells CATSRDFGGYEQYF. CDR3 sequence (DNA): TGTGCCACCAGCAGAGATTTCGGGGGCTACGAGCAGTACTTC.

This chain uses TRBV21-1 with TRBJ2-7; the D call TRBD1 from the table was never checked on the DNA. TRBV21-1 is labeled a pseudogene. CDR3 length: 17 residues. CDR3: CASSSKYRGYVMYEQYF. DNA of the CDR3: TGTGCCAGCAGCAGTAAATACAGGGGCTACGTGATGTACGAGCAGTACTTC.

This rearrangement joins TRBV28 to TRBJ1-1; D ambiguous. The CDR3 length is 14 residues. Per germline, CDR1 MDHEN and CDR2 SYDVKM. Trimming left V 6 bases short and J 1 base short, with 12 bases between. CDR3 amino acids: CASREFRQNTEAFF. DNA of the CDR3: TGTGCCAGCAGGGAGTTTAGGCAGAACACTGAAGCTTTCTTT.

This clone turned up a few times. V gene TRBV18 combines with J gene TRBJ2-1; D is ambiguous. Deletions cut 1 base from V and 9 bases from J, with 10 bases between. The V gene's germline CDR1 is KGHSH and CDR2 LQKENI. The CDR3 is 13 residues long. Here the CDR3 reads CASSPRAGAEQFF. DNA for the CDR3: TGTGCCAGCTCACCACGGGCCGGTGCTGAGCAGTTCTTC.